One sample yielded the 3 T cell receptor beta chains listed below, sequenced in a study of shared clonotypes between healthy human individuals. The method was immunoSEQ multiplex PCR; TCRdb's version includes in-frame clones alone and lacks a portion of them. The profile shows some 2,000,000 clones, roughly 95% of them singletons. The specimen was naive CD4+ T cells sorted from blood. Subset noted: CD45RA+ positively selected. These TCRs come from a man aged 18 to 29 in good health.

The chain is built from TRBV5-6 and TRBJ2-7, with 7 bases aligning to TRBD1. V gave up 6 bases and J gave up 2 bases; unmatched junction bases: 8. Looked up from germline, CDR1 is SGHDT and CDR2 is YYEEEE. This CDR3 contains 14 residues. The CDR3 here is CASKDRKGAYEQYF. The DNA for the CDR3 is TGTGCCAGCAAGGACAGGAAGGGGGCCTACGAGCAGTACTTC.

Concerning this clone itself: Other DNA sequences in this specimen translate into the identical CDR3. The chain combines TRBV5-4 with TRBJ1-1; D is undetermined. The germline V gene encodes CDR1 SGHNT and CDR2 YYREEE (reference sequence). This CDR3 contains 13 residues. V gave up 0 bases and J gave up 1 base, with 4 bases separating them. CDR3 DNA sequence: TGTGCCAGCAGCTTGGACCAGAACACTGAAGCTTTCTTT. Its translation: CASSLDQNTEAFF.

The chain uses TRBV6-4 and TRBJ1-6; no reliable D call. V dropped 0 bases and J dropped 2 bases, with 29 bases sitting between them. CDR1 is MRHNA, CDR2 SNTAGT, per germline. The CDR3 extends over 23 amino acids. The CDR3 DNA sequence: TGTGCCAGCAGTGACTCGAGTCTCTGCTCCGGGGAAGGCGGTGAACCCTATAATTCACCCCTCCACTTT. It specifies CASSDSSLCSGEGGEPYNSPLHF.